These T cell receptor beta chains were read from a single sample in a study of OX40 agonist ivuxolimab in advanced cancers. Assay used: immunoSEQ multiplex PCR; TCRdb lists only in-frame clones, some missing. The sample carries approximately 19,000 clones, 88% recorded once. The material sequenced was CD4+ or CD8+ T cells sorted from blood, taken in a trial of the OX40 agonist ivuxolimab. The receptors here all came from an adult with an advanced solid tumor such as melanoma, head and neck, liver or kidney cancer. The CDR3 runs from the conserved cysteine through the conserved F or W. D genes are given only for firm matches. Only part of the rows carry a size: once, few, many, or a class if the clone is expanded.

-,TRBV6-1,-,TRBJ1-4,CASSEGRGLGEKLFF,TGTGCCAGCAGTGAAGGGCGGGGGCTGGGAGAAAAACTGTTTTTT
once,TRBV7-9,-,TRBJ2-5,CASSFSHEETQYF,TGTGCCAGCAGCTTCTCCCATGAGGAGACCCAGTACTTC
-,TRBV2,-,TRBJ2-7,CASGFGGREQYF,TGTGCCAGCGGGTTCGGGGGGCGCGAGCAGTACTTC
-,TRBV30,-,TRBJ1-1,CAWSVGSANTEAFF,TGTGCCTGGAGTGTTGGGTCAGCTAACACTGAAGCTTTCTTT
-,TRBV9,-,TRBJ1-2,CASSVNLDSFAYGYTF,TGTGCCAGCAGCGTAAACCTCGACAGTTTTGCGTATGGCTACACCTTC
-,TRBV7-9,-,TRBJ2-1,CASSLAAQGLSYNEQFF,TGTGCCAGCAGCTTAGCCGCCCAGGGCCTGTCCTACAATGAGCAGTTCTTC
-,TRBV7-9,TRBD1,TRBJ1-2,CASSLGTGPYGYTF,TGTGCCAGCAGCTTGGGGACAGGGCCCTATGGCTACACCTTC
-,TRBV5-4,-,TRBJ2-5,CASSLRDSETQYF,TGTGCCAGCAGCCTCCGGGACTCAGAGACCCAGTACTTC
-,TRBV4-2,-,TRBJ2-1,CASSQDIVDPEQFF,TGTGCCAGCAGCCAAGATATCGTAGACCCTGAGCAGTTCTTC
-,TRBV12-5,-,TRBJ2-5,CASGPGETQYF,TGTGCTAGTGGTCCCGGGGAGACCCAGTACTTC
-,TRBV7-2,-,TRBJ1-6,CASSWGVSSYNSPLHF,TGTGCCAGCAGTTGGGGGGTGAGCTCCTATAATTCACCCCTCCACTTT
-,TRBV5-1,TRBD2,TRBJ2-7,CASSLAAGAKYEQYF,TGCGCCAGCAGCTTGGCCGCGGGAGCCAAGTACGAGCAGTACTTC
-,TRBV6-5,TRBD1,TRBJ2-1,CASSSDRGLTYNEQFF,TGTGCCAGCAGTTCGGACAGGGGGCTCACCTACAATGAGCAGTTCTTC
-,TRBV6-5,TRBD1,TRBJ1-1,CASTLDRDGAAFF,TGTGCCAGCACCCTGGACAGGGACGGCGCAGCTTTCTTT
-,TRBV13,TRBD2,TRBJ2-3,CASSPLAGEVDTQYF,TGTGCCAGCAGCCCACTAGCGGGGGAAGTGGATACGCAGTATTTT
-,TRBV13,TRBD2,TRBJ2-7,CASSLGTSGGLIPYEQYF,TGTGCCAGCAGCTTAGGGACTAGCGGGGGGTTAATCCCCTACGAGCAGTACTTC
-,TRBV18,TRBD1,TRBJ1-3,CASSPDRVAGNTIYF,TGTGCCAGCTCACCGGACAGGGTGGCTGGAAACACCATATATTTT
-,TRBV13,-,TRBJ2-1,CASSLAVREQFF,TGTGCCAGCAGCTTAGCGGTCCGTGAGCAGTTCTTC
-,TRBV7-9,TRBD1,TRBJ2-7,CASSNEQGNYEQYF,TGTGCCAGCAGCAACGAACAGGGGAATTACGAGCAGTACTTC
-,TRBV9,-,TRBJ2-7,CASSVAGGGNYEQYF,TGTGCCAGCAGCGTAGCGGGTGGGGGGAACTACGAGCAGTACTTC
-,TRBV11-2,TRBD2,TRBJ2-5,CASKPPGRETQYF,TGTGCCAGCAAACCGCCCGGGAGGGAGACCCAGTACTTC
-,TRBV21-1,-,TRBJ1-2,CARESCYGYTF,TGTGCCAGGGAGTCGTGCTATGGCTACACCTTC
once,TRBV11-2,-,TRBJ1-1,CASSLRGPEAFF,TGTGCCAGCAGCTTACGAGGCCCTGAAGCTTTCTTT
once,TRBV7-9,TRBD2,TRBJ2-2,CASSLARAGTGELFF,TGTGCCAGCAGCTTAGCTCGAGCGGGGACGGGGGAGCTGTTTTTT
once,TRBV2,-,TRBJ2-6,CASSEAKGTFSGANVLTF,TGTGCCAGCAGTGAAGCGAAGGGGACCTTCTCTGGGGCCAACGTCCTGACTTTC
-,TRBV4-1,-,TRBJ1-4,CASSPEGFQEGEKLFF,TGCGCCAGCAGCCCCGAAGGGTTTCAGGAGGGTGAAAAACTGTTTTTT
-,TRBV7-7,-,TRBJ1-5,CASSPWTEPIGNQPQHF,TGTGCCAGCAGCCCGTGGACAGAGCCGATTGGCAATCAGCCCCAGCATTTT
-,TRBV6-1,-,TRBJ2-2,CASSAGTRVTGELFF,TGTGCCAGCAGCGCCGGGACTCGAGTAACCGGGGAGCTGTTTTTT